These 15 T cell receptor beta chains originate from one sample sequenced in a study of T cell responses to AZD1222 COVID-19 vaccine. TCRdb keeps only in-frame clones here, not all; method: immunoSEQ multiplex PCR. The sample records around 99,000 clones, approximately 91% being singletons. The source was peripheral blood, collected on day 0 of MenACWY control vaccination. The receptors were sampled from an adult in good health.

V and J are TRBV18 and TRBJ2-7; 7 bases are shared with TRBD2. The germline V gene encodes CDR1 KGHSH and CDR2 LQKENI. Trimming took 5 bases from V and 0 from J; bases not matched to a gene: 10. This CDR3 region has 16 residues. CDR3 sequence reads: CASSAATSLNSYEQYF. CDR3 nucleotides: TGTGCCAGCTCAGCAGCGACTAGCTTAAACTCCTACGAGCAGTACTTC. Combining the CDR3 with reference TRBV18 and TRBJ2-7 gives the whole variable domain NAGVMQNPRHLVRRRGQEARLRCSPMKGHSHVYWYRQLPEEGLKFMVYLQKENIIDESGMPKERFSAEFPKEGPSILRIQQVVRGDSAAYFCASSAATSLNSYEQYFGPGTRLTVT.

This chain uses TRBV5-1 with TRBJ2-2; D is ambiguous. Germline CDR1 reads SGHRS; CDR2 reads YFSETQ. V gave up 0 bases and J gave up 2 bases, with 11 bases separating them. The CDR3 loop spans 16 amino acids. CDR3 DNA: TGCGCCAGCAGCTTGGCACAGTCCGAAAACACCGGGGAGCTGTTTTTT. Its translation is CASSLAQSENTGELFF. Using reference TRBV5-1 and TRBJ2-2 for the parts outside the CDR3, the full variable domain is KAGVTQTPRYLIKTRGQQVTLSCSPISGHRSVSWYQQTPGQGLQFLFEYFSETQRNKGNFPGRFSGRQFSNSRSEMNVSTLELGDSALYLCASSLAQSENTGELFFGEGSRLTVL.

CDR3 loop: CASSARGWVGDTEAFF. In DNA form, the CDR3 reads TGTGCCAGCAGCGCCCGAGGGTGGGTGGGGGACACTGAAGCTTTCTTT. This rearrangement joins TRBV7-8 to TRBJ1-1; tentatively, D is TRBD1 (5 bases). Trimming removed 5 bases at V and 3 bases at J, with 19 bases between. This CDR3 region has 16 residues. Looked up from germline, CDR1 is SGHVS and CDR2 is FQNEAQ.

J is TRBJ2-3 and V is TRBV4-1; no reliable D call. This CDR3 is built from 16 residues. Germline loops: CDR1 MGHRA, CDR2 YSYEKL. V lost 2 bases, J lost 4 bases, and 16 bases lay in between. For the CDR3, the DNA is TGCGCCAGCAGCCAATTCGAGAGTTACACAGCAGATACGCAGTATTTT. It translates to CASSQFESYTADTQYF.

The chain is built from TRBV2 and TRBJ2-1, with 10 bases fitting TRBD2. There are 17 residues in the CDR3. V shed 7 bases, J shed 8 bases, and the junction held 17 bases outside the gene matches. Germline CDR1 and CDR2: SNHLY and FYNNEI. The CDR3 here is CASIPRGVGLASDEQFF. For the CDR3, the DNA is TGTGCCAGCATTCCCAGAGGGGTGGGACTAGCGTCTGATGAGCAGTTCTTC.

The chain recombines TRBV10-3 with TRBJ2-1; 8 nucleotides align to TRBD1. Germline CDR1 ENHRY, CDR2 SYGVKD. Trimming cost V 6 bases and J 3 bases; bases outside gene matches: 7. CDR3 length equals 15 residues. The CDR3 DNA reads TGTGCCATCAGCGCAGGACAGGGAGGCTACAATGAGCAGTTCTTC. Translation gives CAISAGQGGYNEQFF.

The CDR3 loop is CASMTISGNTIYF. In DNA form, the CDR3 reads TGTGCCAGCATGACCATCTCTGGAAACACCATATATTTT. V and J are TRBV2 and TRBJ1-3; no firm D call. There are 13 residues in the CDR3. With 7 bases removed from V and 0 bases from J, the gap between germline ends came to 7 bases. Germline assignment: CDR1 SNHLY and CDR2 FYNNEI. The full variable domain, rest sourced from reference TRBV2 and TRBJ1-3, is EPEVTQTPSHQVTQMGQEVILRCVPISNHLYFYWYRQILGQKVEFLVSFYNNEISEKSEIFDDQFSVERPDGSNFTLKIRSTKLEDSAMYFCASMTISGNTIYFGEGSWLTVV.

The chain is built from TRBV19 and TRBJ2-7, with D possibly being TRBD1 or TRBD2 (6 bases each). The germline V gene encodes CDR1 LNHDA and CDR2 SQIVND (reference sequence). This CDR3 region has 14 residues. The V and J ends lost 1 base and 4 bases respectively, with 11 bases between them. This CDR3 is CASSIGGGLYEQYF. CDR3 sequence (DNA): TGTGCCAGTAGTATAGGAGGGGGACTGTACGAGCAGTACTTC.

The rearrangement joins TRBV14 to TRBJ1-1; the D is unclear. CDR1 SGHDN and CDR2 FVKESK come from the germline V gene. V was cut by 1 base and J by 0 bases, with 6 bases left in between. The CDR3 totals 14 residues. The CDR3, as DNA: TGTGCCAGCAGCCAAGTTCAGATGAACACTGAAGCTTTCTTT. This codes for CASSQVQMNTEAFF.

The V and J genes are TRBV13 and TRBJ2-7, with 12 nucleotides matching TRBD2. With V trimmed by 5 bases and J by 3 bases, 5 bases remained unmatched. This CDR3 has 15 residues. Looked up from germline, CDR1 is PRHDT and CDR2 is FYEKMQ (reference sequence). Here the CDR3 reads CASSEMTSGGYEQYF. In DNA, the CDR3 is TGTGCCAGCAGCGAAATGACTAGCGGGGGCTACGAGCAGTACTTC.

This chain uses TRBV19 with TRBJ2-7, with 9 bases fitting TRBD2. Germline trimming cut 5 bases from V and 2 bases from J; bases unmatched to any gene: 10. Germline V gene sequence: CDR1 LNHDA, CDR2 SQIVND (reference sequence). CDR3 size: 16 residues. The CDR3 nucleotides read TGTGCCAGTAGTCCCATATCGACTAGCGGTACCTACGAGCAGTACTTC. Translated, it gives CASSPISTSGTYEQYF. The full variable domain, in which reference TRBV19 and TRBJ2-7 provide the parts outside the CDR3, is DGGITQSPKYLFRKEGQNVTLSCEQNLNHDAMYWYRQDPGQGLRLIYYSQIVNDFQKGDIAEGYSVSREKKESFPLTVTSAQKNPTAFYLCASSPISTSGTYEQYFGPGTRLTVT.

This clone was counted between two and nine times. The chain has TRBV7-2 and TRBJ2-1; TRBD2 aligns across 11 bases. J lost 0 bases, V lost 6 bases, and 4 bases had no gene match. This CDR3 has 16 amino acids. Germline V lookup: CDR1 SGHTA, CDR2 FQGNSA. The CDR3 is CASRPGTSGSYNEQFF. In DNA form, the CDR3 reads TGTGCCAGCAGACCAGGGACTAGCGGCTCCTACAATGAGCAGTTCTTC. The full variable domain, in which reference TRBV7-2 and TRBJ2-1 provide the parts outside the CDR3, is GAGVSQSPSNKVTEKGKDVELRCDPISGHTALYWYRQSLGQGLEFLIYFQGNSAPDKSGLPSDRFSAERTGGSVSTLTIQRTQQEDSAVYLCASRPGTSGSYNEQFFGPGTRLTVL.

This clone has a handful of counts. V is TRBV2 and J is TRBJ1-6; tentatively, D is TRBD1 (5 bases). V was trimmed by 6 bases and J by 7 bases, leaving 10 bases between them. CDR1 is SNHLY and CDR2 is FYNNEI in the germline V gene. The CDR3 loop spans 13 amino acids. CDR3 coding DNA: TGTGCCAGCAGCGGGGACTCGAATTCACCCCTCCACTTT. Translated, it gives CASSGDSNSPLHF.

Turning to this clone: One end of the junction varies from germline; a read error may be responsible. V and J are TRBV7-9 and TRBJ1-2; D not certain. The CDR3 consists of 12 residues. Germline V gives CDR1 SEHNR, CDR2 FQNEAQ (reference sequence). The CDR3 protein is CASSLPIGPLVF. The CDR3 region has the DNA TGTGCCAGCAGCTTACCTATCGGGCCCTTGGTCTTC. Full variable domain (outside the CDR3, taken from reference TRBV7-9 and TRBJ1-2): DTGVSQNPRHKITKRGQNVTFRCDPISEHNRLYWYRQTLGQGPEFLTYFQNEAQLEKSRLLSDRFSAERPKGSFSTLEIQRTEQGDSAMYLCASSLPIGPLVFGSGTRLTVV.

V and J are TRBV4-3 and TRBJ2-6; 7 bases are shared with TRBD1. This CDR3 comprises 18 residues. In germline, CDR1 is LGHNA, CDR2 YSLEER. J gave up 3 bases and V 0 bases, and 8 bases lay outside the gene matches. The CDR3 loop is CASSQEGGKLYGANVLTF. The CDR3 DNA follows: TGCGCCAGCAGCCAAGAAGGGGGCAAATTATATGGGGCCAACGTCCTGACTTTC.